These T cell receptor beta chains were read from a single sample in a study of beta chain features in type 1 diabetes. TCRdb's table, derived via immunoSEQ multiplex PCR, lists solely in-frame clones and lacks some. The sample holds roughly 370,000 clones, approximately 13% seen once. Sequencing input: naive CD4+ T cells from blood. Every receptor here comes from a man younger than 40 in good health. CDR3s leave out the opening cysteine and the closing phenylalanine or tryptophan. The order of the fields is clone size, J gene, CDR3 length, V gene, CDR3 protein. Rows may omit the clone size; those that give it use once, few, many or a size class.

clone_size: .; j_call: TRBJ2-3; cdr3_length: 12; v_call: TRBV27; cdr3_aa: ASSPRGSTDTQY
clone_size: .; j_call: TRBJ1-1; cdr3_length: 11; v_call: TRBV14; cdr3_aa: ASSQVGGPEAF
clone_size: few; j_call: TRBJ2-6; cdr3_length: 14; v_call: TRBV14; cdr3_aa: ASSRQTRSGANVLT
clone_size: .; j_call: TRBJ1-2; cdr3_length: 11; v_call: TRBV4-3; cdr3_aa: ASSQDIGYGYT
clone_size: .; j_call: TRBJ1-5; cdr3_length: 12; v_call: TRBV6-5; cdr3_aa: ASSTRTGREPQH
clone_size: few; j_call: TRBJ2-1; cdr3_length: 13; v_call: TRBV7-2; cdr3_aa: ASSPWASGRDEQF
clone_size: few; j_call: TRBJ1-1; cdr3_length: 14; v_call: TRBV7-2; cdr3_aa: ASSLAPTGINTEAF
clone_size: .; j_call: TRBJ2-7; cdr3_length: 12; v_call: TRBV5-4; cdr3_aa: ASRQSQGSYEQY
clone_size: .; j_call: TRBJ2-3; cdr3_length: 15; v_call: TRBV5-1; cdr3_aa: ASSYPGLAVKTDTQY
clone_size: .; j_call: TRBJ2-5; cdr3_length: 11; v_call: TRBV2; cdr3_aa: ATGGRSKETQY
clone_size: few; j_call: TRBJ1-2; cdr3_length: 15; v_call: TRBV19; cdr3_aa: ASSTAPGQPPGDGYT
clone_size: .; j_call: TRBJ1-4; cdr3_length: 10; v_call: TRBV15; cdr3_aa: ATSGEDRKLF
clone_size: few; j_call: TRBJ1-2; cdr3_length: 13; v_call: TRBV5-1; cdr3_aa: ASSLVSGQEAGYT
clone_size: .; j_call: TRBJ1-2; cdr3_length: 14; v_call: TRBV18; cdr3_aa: ASSPKYGEFHYGYT
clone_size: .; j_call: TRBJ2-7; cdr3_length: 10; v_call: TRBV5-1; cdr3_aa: ASSLDEGEQY